A selection of T cell receptor beta chains follows, all from one sample in a study of cytomegalovirus exposure and HLA in healthy donors. Here immunoSEQ multiplex PCR was the method, and the copy in TCRdb shows in-frame clones only, minus some. The table has around 93,000 clones, 70% to 85% seen once. Sequencing used PBMCs. These TCRs come from a man in his forties or fifties in good health and CMV-seronegative. The CDR3 runs from the conserved cysteine through the conserved F or W. The D gene is left open where the match is weak. The size of a clone is reported for some rows only, either as once, few or many, or as a class for expanded clones.

cdr3_aa	cdr3_nt	clone_size	v_call	d_call	j_call
CASIAEGRQGHEAFF	TGTGCCAGCATCGCTGAGGGAAGACAGGGCCATGAAGCTTTCTTT	-	TRBV6-6	TRBD1	TRBJ1-1
CASSITGGETQYF	TGTGCCAGCAGCATTACAGGGGGCGAGACCCAGTACTTC	-	TRBV7-3	TRBD1	TRBJ2-5
CAIRGQTSNYGYTF	TGTGCCATCAGGGGACAGACTTCTAACTATGGCTACACCTTC	-	TRBV10-3	TRBD1	TRBJ1-2
CASSLGQGAYGYTF	TGCGCCAGCAGTTTGGGACAGGGGGCTTATGGCTACACCTTC	-	TRBV5-1	TRBD1	TRBJ1-2
CASSPTVNEAFF	TGTGCCAGCAGTCCTACAGTAAATGAAGCTTTCTTT	-	TRBV28	-	TRBJ1-1
CASSLGRGAHEQYF	TGTGCCAGCAGCTTAGGGCGGGGCGCCCACGAGCAGTACTTC	-	TRBV7-2	-	TRBJ2-7
CASSPTRGQGMDTQYF	TGTGCCAGCAGCCCAACGAGGGGACAGGGCATGGATACGCAGTATTTT	-	TRBV7-9	TRBD1	TRBJ2-3
CASSPGLAGEETQYF	TGTGCCAGCAGCCCAGGACTAGCGGGAGAAGAGACCCAGTACTTC	-	TRBV7-2	TRBD2	TRBJ2-5
CAEGLNTGELFF	TGTGCCGAGGGCCTGAACACCGGGGAGCTGTTTTTT	-	TRBV6-6	-	TRBJ2-2
CSSGQGFVEQFF	TGCAGCTCGGGACAGGGGTTCGTTGAGCAGTTCTTC	-	TRBV29-1	TRBD1	TRBJ2-1
CATSREIDALSGASYNEQFF	TGTGCCACCAGCAGAGAGATTGATGCCCTTAGCGGGGCCTCCTACAATGAGCAGTTCTTC	few	TRBV15	TRBD2	TRBJ2-1
CASSTRGLEYEQYF	TGTGCCAGTAGTACCAGGGGGCTTGAGTACGAGCAGTACTTC	-	TRBV19	TRBD1	TRBJ2-7
CASSLIGTGGIAGGVPSYEQYF	TGTGCCAGCAGTTTAATAGGGACAGGGGGGATAGCGGGAGGGGTGCCCTCCTACGAGCAGTACTTC	-	TRBV28	-	TRBJ2-7
CASSGGLAEADTQYF	TGTGCCAGCAGTGGGGGACTAGCGGAGGCAGATACGCAGTATTTT	-	TRBV2	TRBD2	TRBJ2-3
CASSLEDQGADTQYF	TGCGCCAGCAGCTTGGAGGATCAGGGGGCAGATACGCAGTATTTT	-	TRBV5-1	TRBD1	TRBJ2-3
CASSLPSGSNNEQFF	TGTGCCAGCAGTCTTCCTAGCGGGAGTAACAATGAGCAGTTCTTC	-	TRBV27	TRBD2	TRBJ2-1
CASSAGGDGNYEQYF	TGTGCCAGCAGCGCCGGGGGGGACGGAAACTACGAGCAGTACTTC	-	TRBV9	TRBD2	TRBJ2-7
CASSQDFIAGDEQFF	TGCGCCAGCAGCCAAGATTTCATAGCGGGAGATGAGCAGTTCTTC	-	TRBV4-3	TRBD2	TRBJ2-1
CASTRTGGTDTQYF	TGTGCCAGTACTCGGACAGGGGGCACAGATACGCAGTATTTT	-	TRBV2	TRBD1	TRBJ2-3
CASSFDKVVNEQFF	TGTGCCAGCAGCTTTGACAAGGTGGTGAATGAGCAGTTCTTC	few	TRBV7-9	-	TRBJ2-1
CASSYSRQGTNEKLFF	TGTGCCAGCAGTTACTCGAGGCAGGGAACTAATGAAAAACTGTTTTTT	few	TRBV6-5	-	TRBJ1-4
CASTQTGKQETQYF	TGTGCCAGCACCCAAACGGGGAAACAAGAGACCCAGTACTTC	-	TRBV2	-	TRBJ2-5
CASSAPSVDTEAFF	TGTGCCAGCAGCGCCCCTTCGGTGGACACTGAAGCTTTCTTT	-	TRBV9	-	TRBJ1-1
CASSRTTGGRDGYTF	TGTGCCAGCAGCCGAACGACAGGGGGTAGGGATGGCTACACCTTC	-	TRBV11-2	TRBD1	TRBJ1-2
CASSWGTGSRSTDTQYF	TGTGCCAGCAGTTGGGGGACAGGGTCAAGAAGCACAGATACGCAGTATTTT	-	TRBV28	TRBD1	TRBJ2-3